These 2 T cell receptor beta chains came from one sample sequenced in a study of T cells in Graves' hyperthyroidism and ophthalmopathy (dated by TCRdb to between 2019 and 2020). The library was obtained by multiplex PCR. The listed sequencing device is Illumina HiSeq 2000. The TCR beta CDR3 regions were amplified from the RNA transcripts. For the first round of RT-PCR on the TCR CDR3, the HTBI primer set was used together with the Qiagen OneStep RT-PCR kit. TCRdb trimmed the raw reads at Q25, called clones with MiXCR and kept productive beta chains. CDR3 protein sequences are deduplicated, and each keeps its most common genes and DNA. This sample holds around 350,000 distinct CDR3 sequences; about a fifth were observed only once. Of the sample, 3.7% is held by the ten largest clones. The sequencing input was blood. These TCRs come from a woman between 18 and 30 years old with Graves' hyperthyroidism.

This clonotype was counted a few times. This chain uses TRBV14 with TRBJ2-4; possible D gene TRBD2, 6 bases. This CDR3 spans 14 amino acids. Germline V lookup: CDR1 SGHDN, CDR2 FVKESK. V lost 4 bases and J 6 bases, leaving 13 bases between the germline ends. The DNA of the CDR3 is TGTGCCAGCAGCCCATTTGGGGGGAGAAACATTCAGTACTTC. Amino acid sequence: CASSPFGGRNIQYF.

The CDR3 sequence: CASSPDSPSNVGAFF. In nucleotides, the CDR3 is TGTGCCAGCAGTCCCGACAGCCCTTCGAACGTTGGAGCTTTCTTT. The chain carries TRBV6-1 and TRBJ1-1; TRBD1 is a possible D gene (5 bases). Germline CDR1 reads MNHNS; CDR2 reads SASEGT. With 5 bases removed from V and 10 bases from J, the gap between germline ends came to 23 bases. The CDR3 loop spans 15 amino acids.